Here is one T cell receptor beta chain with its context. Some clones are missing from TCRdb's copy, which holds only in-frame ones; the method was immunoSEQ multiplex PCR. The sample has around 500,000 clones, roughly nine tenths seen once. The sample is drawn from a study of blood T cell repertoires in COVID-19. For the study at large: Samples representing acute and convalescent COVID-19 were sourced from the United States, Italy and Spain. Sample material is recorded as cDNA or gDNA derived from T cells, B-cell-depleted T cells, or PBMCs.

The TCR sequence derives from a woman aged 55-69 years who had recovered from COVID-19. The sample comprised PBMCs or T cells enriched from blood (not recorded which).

CDR3 sequence: CASRSGTGSYGYTF. CDR3 in DNA: TGTGCCAGTAGATCCGGGACAGGGAGCTATGGCTACACCTTC. The J gene is TRBJ1-2, the V gene TRBV19; the match to TRBD1 covers 9 bases. V was pared by 6 bases and J by 4 bases, with 6 bases of the junction left unmatched. The CDR3 has 14 residues. The germline V gene has CDR1 LNHDA and CDR2 SQIVND (reference sequence).